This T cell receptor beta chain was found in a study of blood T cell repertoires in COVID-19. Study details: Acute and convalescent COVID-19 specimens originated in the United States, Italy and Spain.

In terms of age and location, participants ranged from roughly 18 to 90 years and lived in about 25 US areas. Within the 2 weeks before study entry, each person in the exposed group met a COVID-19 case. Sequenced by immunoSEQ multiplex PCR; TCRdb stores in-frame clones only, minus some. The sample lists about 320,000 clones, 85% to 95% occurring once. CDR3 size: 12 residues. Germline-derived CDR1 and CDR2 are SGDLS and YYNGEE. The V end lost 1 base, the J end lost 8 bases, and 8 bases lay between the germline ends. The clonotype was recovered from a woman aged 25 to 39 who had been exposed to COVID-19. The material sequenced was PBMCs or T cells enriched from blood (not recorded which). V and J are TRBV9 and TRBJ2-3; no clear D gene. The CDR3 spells CASSVPSGTQYF. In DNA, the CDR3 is TGTGCCAGCAGCGTACCATCCGGTACGCAGTATTTT.